The present T cell receptor (beta chain) was sequenced within a study of T cells in narcolepsy. Whole-study findings and limits: HCRT-specific and TRIB2-specific autoreactive clonotypes appeared among same-patient CSF and blood CD4+ clonotypes.

The table came from immunoSEQ multiplex PCR; TCRdb's copy has only in-frame clones and leaves some out. The data contain about 30,000 clones, around four fifths of them singletons. Trimming removed 7 bases from V and 7 bases from J; junction bases left unmatched: 4. This CDR3 contains 13 residues. The germline gives CDR1 SNHLY, CDR2 FYNNEI. In its sample, this clone was seen a few times. No antigen is known for it. The receptor comes from a human donor in good health. Sample: memory (CD45RA-) CD4+ T cells from blood. V is TRBV2 and J is TRBJ2-1, with 10 bases that match TRBD2. CDR3 loop: CASTSGGANEQFF. Here the CDR3 DNA reads TGTGCCAGCACCAGCGGGGGGGCGAATGAGCAGTTCTTC.